Listed below are T cell receptor beta chains from one sample, sequenced in a study of T cells in Graves' hyperthyroidism and ophthalmopathy. TCRdb processed the multiplex PCR reads anew with MiXCR; each CDR3 protein has one entry. This sample has 490,000 or so distinct CDR3 sequences, with roughly 22% found just once. The source material was blood. The receptors shown here come from a woman between 70 and 85 years old with Graves' ophthalmopathy. The CDR3 runs from the conserved cysteine through the conserved F or W. A D gene is named only where the DNA matches it firmly. The size field is filled for only some rows; it gives once, few, many or a size class.

D gene,V gene,J gene,clone size,CDR3 DNA,CDR3 protein
NA,TRBV20-1,TRBJ2-2,NA,TGCAGTGTCGAAAGCCGGACTAAAAAAGTCGGGGAGCTGTTTTTT,CSVESRTKKVGELFF
NA,TRBV12-3/TRBV12-4,TRBJ1-5,few,TGTGCCAGCAGTTTACGTTCGAATCAGCCCCAGCATTTT,CASSLRSNQPQHF
NA,TRBV6-1,TRBJ2-1,few,TGTGCCAGCGCATACGGCCGCACCGGCAATGAGCAGTTCTTC,CASAYGRTGNEQFF
TRBD2,TRBV9,TRBJ2-5,NA,TGTGCCAGCAGCGTAGCTCTGCGGGAGGGCCAAGAGACCCAGTACTTC,CASSVALREGQETQYF
TRBD2,TRBV3-1,TRBJ2-4,few,TGTGCCAGCAGCCACGGCGGGAGGGGGAACATTCAGTACTTC,CASSHGGRGNIQYF
NA,TRBV11-2,TRBJ2-5,NA,TGTGCCAGCAGCTCGCTAGCGCGTAAAGAGACCCAGTACTTC,CASSSLARKETQYF
NA,TRBV13,TRBJ1-2,many,TGTGCCAGCAGCTCCGCGGGGGGCTACACCTTC,CASSSAGGYTF
TRBD2,TRBV7-6,TRBJ2-1,few,TGTGCCAGCAGCTTAGGGGGCGGCGGGAGGGGGAATGAGCAGCTCTTC,CASSLGGGGRGNEQLF
TRBD1,TRBV2,TRBJ2-7,many,TGTGCCAGCAGTGAAGCGGGGACAGGGATGTACGAGCAGTACTTC,CASSEAGTGMYEQYF
NA,TRBV7-9,TRBJ2-1,NA,TGTGCCAGCAGGGGGATTGGGTGGCGCCACAATGAGCAGTTCTTC,CASRGIGWRHNEQFF
TRBD1,TRBV6-1,TRBJ2-5,many,TGTGCCAGCAGTGCCCCGACAGGGTTTCAAGAGACCCAGTACTTC,CASSAPTGFQETQYF
NA,TRBV7-9,TRBJ1-4,NA,TGTGCCAGCAGCTCTGGCCGGGCAACTAATGAAAAACTGTTTTTT,CASSSGRATNEKLFF
NA,TRBV19,TRBJ2-1,few,TGTGCCAGTACCGTACAAGGGCTCAACGGGGGTGAGCAGTTCTTC,CASTVQGLNGGEQFF
NA,TRBV7-8,TRBJ2-7,NA,TGTGCCAGCAGCTTAAGGACCCCGGGTTACGAGCAGTACTTC,CASSLRTPGYEQYF
NA,TRBV7-9,TRBJ2-7,NA,TGTGCCAGCAGCTTAGAGCGGTACTTTGGTACCTACGAGCAGTACTTC,CASSLERYFGTYEQYF
NA,TRBV3-1,TRBJ1-4,few,TGTGCCAGCAGCCTCATTTGGGGGCAAAAACTGTTTTTT,CASSLIWGQKLFF
NA,TRBV28,TRBJ1-5,few,TGTGCCAGCAGTACCTCAGGGCGTGGGTTTGGTCAGCCCCAGCATTTT,CASSTSGRGFGQPQHF
TRBD1,TRBV6-1,TRBJ1-5,NA,TGTGCCAGCAGTGCGGGACAGGGGGCTTTTGAGACCCAGCATTTT,CASSAGQGAFETQHF
NA,TRBV12-3/TRBV12-4,TRBJ1-4,many,TGTGCCAGCAGTTTTCGTCGGAATGAAAAACTGTTTTTT,CASSFRRNEKLFF
NA,TRBV2,TRBJ1-2,many,TGTGCCAGCAGTGATGGGGGGTTCTATGGCTACACCTTC,CASSDGGFYGYTF
TRBD1,TRBV6-2/TRBV6-3,TRBJ2-7,NA,TGTGCCAGCAGTAATCCGGGACAGTTCTACGAGCAGTACTTC,CASSNPGQFYEQYF
NA,TRBV6-5,TRBJ1-1,NA,TGTGCCAGCAGTTACATGGGAAGGGCTTTCTTT,CASSYMGRAFF
NA,TRBV6-1,TRBJ2-6,few,TGTGCCAGCAGTACTGCGATGACTGCGGGGGCCAACGTCCTGACTTTC,CASSTAMTAGANVLTF
NA,TRBV18,TRBJ1-1,NA,TGTGCCAGCTCACCACCCGATGTGGGGCAGGAAGCTTTCTTT,CASSPPDVGQEAFF
TRBD1,TRBV12-3/TRBV12-4,TRBJ1-5,many,TGTGCCAGCAGTTACAGGGGGAGTCAGCCCCAGCATTTT,CASSYRGSQPQHF
NA,TRBV4-1,TRBJ1-2,NA,TGCGCCAGCAGCCAAGATCGGGATCCTAACTATGGCTACACCTTC,CASSQDRDPNYGYTF
NA,TRBV20-1,TRBJ2-2,NA,TGCAGTGCTAGAGATCGGCCTAGCAAGAACACCGGGGAGCTGTTTTTT,CSARDRPSKNTGELFF
NA,TRBV10-3,TRBJ2-2,few,TGTGCCATCAGTGATGGTAACAAGGGCATCGGGGAGCTGTTTTTT,CAISDGNKGIGELFF
NA,TRBV7-2,TRBJ1-1,NA,TGTGCCAGCAGGCTCCTCCCAGGGGTCACTGAAGCTTTCTTC,CASRLLPGVTEAFF
TRBD2,TRBV20-1,TRBJ2-3,NA,TGCAGTGCTACCGGGACTAGCAGTCCTAGCACAGATACGCAGTATTTT,CSATGTSSPSTDTQYF
NA,TRBV30,TRBJ1-2,few,TGTGCCTCCCCCGTAACGGGCAACTATGGCTACACCTTC,CASPVTGNYGYTF
NA,TRBV29-1,TRBJ1-1,NA,TGCAGCGCCGCCATGGGTCCTATCCAAACTGAAGCTTTCTTT,CSAAMGPIQTEAFF
NA,TRBV5-1,TRBJ1-1,NA,TGCGCCAGCAGCTTGGCCCTCAACAGGGCGCTTATGAACACTGAAGCTTTCTTT,CASSLALNRALMNTEAFF
NA,TRBV19,TRBJ1-5,NA,TGTGCCAGTAGCGCCGGGTCGCAAAGCAATCAGCCCCAGCATTTT,CASSAGSQSNQPQHF
NA,TRBV7-2,TRBJ2-3,NA,TGTGCCAGCAGACAGACGTCTACCTCATACACAGATACGCAGTATTTT,CASRQTSTSYTDTQYF
NA,TRBV2,TRBJ2-5,many,TGTGCCAGCAGGGAGACAGTCCCGGGGACCCAGTACTTC,CASRETVPGTQYF
NA,TRBV6-1,TRBJ1-4,NA,TGTGCCAGCAGCCAACCGGCACTGGGGGAAAAACTGTTTTTT,CASSQPALGEKLFF
TRBD1,TRBV7-3,TRBJ1-1,many,TGTGCCAGCAGCCCAGGGGGTTTTCCTGAAGCTTTCTTT,CASSPGGFPEAFF
NA,TRBV3-1,TRBJ2-3,NA,TGTGCCAGCAGCCCCTTAGGGGGAGCGAACACAGATACGCAGTATTTT,CASSPLGGANTDTQYF
TRBD1,TRBV5-1,TRBJ1-6,NA,TGCGCCAGCAGCCGGCTCCCGGGGACAGCAAATTCACCCCTCCACTTT,CASSRLPGTANSPLHF
NA,TRBV28,TRBJ1-2,many,TGTGCCAGCAGTTTGAGACGCGATGGCTACACCTTC,CASSLRRDGYTF
NA,TRBV12-5,TRBJ1-1,few,TGTGCTAGTGGTTTGCCCGAGGGCACTGAAGCTTTCTTT,CASGLPEGTEAFF
NA,TRBV20-1,TRBJ2-1,many,TGCAGTGCTAGTCCAGCGGAGACAATAGGTGTTGAGCAGTTCTTC,CSASPAETIGVEQFF
NA,TRBV6-2/TRBV6-3,TRBJ1-2,NA,TGTGCCAGCAGTTACTCGCTCGAGGGGTATGGCTACACCTTC,CASSYSLEGYGYTF
TRBD1,TRBV5-1,TRBJ2-4,few,TGCGCCAGCAGCGGACAGGGAACGGCAGGAAACATTCAGTACTTC,CASSGQGTAGNIQYF
NA,TRBV3-1,TRBJ2-7,NA,TGTGCCAGCAGCCAAAGTAAGTGGGAGCAGTACTTC,CASSQSKWEQYF
TRBD2,TRBV19,TRBJ2-1,NA,TGTGCCAGTAGTCGAAAACTAGCGGGGAACCTCCGATACAATGAGCAGTTCTTC,CASSRKLAGNLRYNEQFF
NA,TRBV10-3,TRBJ2-7,NA,TGTGCCACCGTGGGACAATCCTACGAGCAGTACTTC,CATVGQSYEQYF
NA,TRBV18,TRBJ1-5,NA,TGTGCCAGCTCAGCTTCCGGGGCCCCAAGGCCCCAGCATTTT,CASSASGAPRPQHF
NA,TRBV6-2/TRBV6-3,TRBJ2-2,NA,TGTGCCAGCAGTTACACGCGGGACAGCGGGGAGCTGTTTTTT,CASSYTRDSGELFF
NA,TRBV2,TRBJ2-3,few,TGTGCCAGCAGACGGACTGGCACAGATACGCAGTATTTT,CASRRTGTDTQYF
NA,TRBV20-1,TRBJ2-1,few,TGCAGTGCTAGAGATAATATGTATGAGCAGTTCTTC,CSARDNMYEQFF
NA,TRBV12-3/TRBV12-4,TRBJ1-1,many,TGTGCCAGTTCTTTGGGGGAGTTCACTGAAGCTTTCTTT,CASSLGEFTEAFF
TRBD2,TRBV27,TRBJ2-7,NA,TGTGCCAGCAGTTCTTGGGCGGGGGCCTACGAGCAGTACTTC,CASSSWAGAYEQYF
NA,TRBV19,TRBJ2-2,NA,TGTGCCAGTAGTATTGGCAGTTACGGGGAGCTGTTTTTT,CASSIGSYGELFF
NA,TRBV5-1,TRBJ2-2,NA,TGCGCCAGCAGCAGGGACACCGGGGAGCTGTTTTTT,CASSRDTGELFF
TRBD1,TRBV28,TRBJ1-2,many,TGTGCCAGCAAAACAGGGGGGAGCTATGGCTACACCTTC,CASKTGGSYGYTF
TRBD1,TRBV6-9,TRBJ2-5,NA,TGTGCCAGCAGTATTAGACAGGGGTCCCGAGAGACCCAGTACTTC,CASSIRQGSRETQYF
NA,TRBV12-3/TRBV12-4,TRBJ2-6,few,TGTGCCAGCAGTCCCGGCAACCCCAACTCTGGGGCCAACGTCCTGACTTTC,CASSPGNPNSGANVLTF